The present entry profiles one T cell receptor (beta chain) with its context. At least ten counts were recorded for this clonotype. Its target antigen remains unknown. No base-level quality is on record; no much larger clone is a single base apart. From the cysteine up to the phenylalanine, the CDR3 has a length of 13 residues. Of all the DNA, just the CDR3 is kept, 39 bases in frame from base 1. V sheds 5 bases and J sheds 2 bases, leaving 8 bases between their ends. CDR1 and CDR2, looked up from the germline V gene, are MNHNS and SASEGT. To prepare the library, PCR was applied. The listed sequencing device is Illumina HiSeq 2500. TCR libraries were prepared with molecular barcoding, using unique molecular identifiers to normalize TCRbeta repertoire quantification. TCRdb's own reprocessing of the public reads used fastp at Q25 and MiXCR and kept productive beta chains. Merged by CDR3 protein, the rows form single entries marked with the most common genes and DNA. For this sample there are roughly 590,000 distinct CDR3 sequences; approximately 16% appear just once. The biggest ten clones account for 0.9% to 1.2% of the sample.

These data originate in a study of T-cell reconstitution after alpha-beta-depleted transplantation in children (dated by TCRdb to the mid-2010s). Study-wide context: The study quantitatively tracked T-cell immune reconstitution after TCRalphabeta/CD19-depleted allogeneic hematopoietic cell transplantation in children using TCR repertoire profiling.

The sequencing here drew on PBMCs from the stem cell graft donor, taken from the stem cell graft. The V and J segments used are TRBV6-1 and TRBJ2-3; the D gene identity is not certain. The receptor was isolated from a human donor who donated a stem cell graft to a child with acute myeloid leukemia. CDR3 loop: CASSPGYTDTQYF. The DNA sequence is given as TGTGCCAGCAGTCCGGGCTACACAGATACGCAGTATTTT.